Shown below are 2 T cell receptor beta chains from a single sample sequenced in a study of blood T cell repertoires in COVID-19. This table comes from immunoSEQ multiplex PCR, and its TCRdb copy is limited to in-frame clones, with some not included. This table holds more than 120,000 clones, 80% to 90% found once. Sequenced sample: peripheral blood. These receptors were collected from a woman aged 45-59 years with active or convalescent COVID-19.

The chain joins TRBV5-4 to TRBJ2-3; 10 bases fit TRBD2. The CDR3 is made up of 15 amino acids. V lost 5 bases, J lost 0 bases, and 3 bases stayed unmatched. Looked up from germline, CDR1 is SGHNT and CDR2 is YYREEE (reference sequence). The CDR3 loop reads CASRTTSGSTDTQYF. CDR3 bases: TGTGCCAGCAGGACGACTAGCGGGAGCACAGATACGCAGTATTTT.

V gene TRBV27 combines with J gene TRBJ1-1, with 10 bases that match TRBD1. The V gene end was trimmed by 5 bases and the J gene end by 6 bases; junction bases not matched to a gene: 9. Germline V lookup: CDR1 MNHEY, CDR2 SMNVEV (reference sequence). The CDR3 totals 15 residues. The CDR3 DNA is TGTGCCAGCAGTATCCGGGACAGGGGTAGGGCTGAAGCTTTCTTT. Amino acid sequence: CASSIRDRGRAEAFF.